This T cell receptor (beta chain) was identified during a study of T cells after yellow fever vaccination. General study points: Booster sampling recovered most clones from primary vaccination (roughly 97% CD4, around 90% CD8).

In regard to this clonotype: The antigen is not known.

Germline V CDR1 and CDR2: SGDLS, YYNGEE. The CDR3 extends over 13 amino acids. Deletions cut 0 bases from V and 2 bases from J, with 6 bases between. TCRdb re-called the 5' RACE reads through MiXCR, storing one row per CDR3 protein. The table includes more than 350,000 distinct CDR3 sequences, approximately 10% detected once. This receptor was identified in a man aged 18 to 30 who received the YFV17D yellow fever vaccine. The starting material was PBMCs, obtained on the day of the first yellow fever vaccination. V and J are TRBV9 and TRBJ2-7; D not certain. The CDR3 here is CASSVGSPYEQYF. The CDR3 DNA reads as TGTGCCAGCAGCGTAGGGTCTCCCTACGAGCAGTACTTC.